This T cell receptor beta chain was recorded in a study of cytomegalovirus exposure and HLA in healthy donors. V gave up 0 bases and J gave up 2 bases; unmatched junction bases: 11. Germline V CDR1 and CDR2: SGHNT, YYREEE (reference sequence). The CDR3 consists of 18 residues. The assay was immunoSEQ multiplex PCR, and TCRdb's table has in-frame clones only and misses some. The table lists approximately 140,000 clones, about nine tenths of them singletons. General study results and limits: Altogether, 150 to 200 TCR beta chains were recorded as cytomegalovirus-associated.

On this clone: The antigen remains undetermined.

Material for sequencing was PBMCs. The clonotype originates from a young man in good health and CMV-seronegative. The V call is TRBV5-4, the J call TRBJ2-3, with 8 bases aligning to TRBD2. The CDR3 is CASSLAVESGGLTDTQYF. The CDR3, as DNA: TGTGCCAGCAGCTTGGCCGTCGAGTCGGGAGGGCTCACAGATACGCAGTATTTT.